The 9 T cell receptor beta chains listed next were all sequenced from one sample in a study of OX40 agonist ivuxolimab in advanced cancers. Using immunoSEQ multiplex PCR, the repertoire was profiled, and TCRdb retains in-frame clones only, with some absent. This table has under 85,000 clones, approximately 92% appearing once. The sequences come from CD4+ or CD8+ T cells sorted from blood, collected in a trial of the OX40 agonist ivuxolimab. The origin of the receptors is an adult with an advanced solid tumor such as melanoma, head and neck, liver or kidney cancer.

The rearrangement uses TRBV28 and TRBJ2-1; unclear D gene. The CDR3 spans 12 residues. V was trimmed by 8 bases and J by 9 bases, leaving 14 bases between them. CDR1 is MDHEN and CDR2 is SYDVKM in the germline V gene. The CDR3 coding sequence is TGTGCCAGCGGAACCCGACAAGGTGAGCAGTTCTTC. Translating it yields CASGTRQGEQFF.

The chain combines TRBV7-9 with TRBJ2-2, with 8 bases matching TRBD2. CDR1 SEHNR and CDR2 FQNEAQ come from the germline V gene (reference sequence). J lost 6 bases, V lost 5 bases, and 17 bases had no gene match. The CDR3 has 18 residues. The CDR3 spells CASSPLRGAGEQAGELFF. The CDR3 region has the DNA TGTGCCAGCAGCCCGCTGCGGGGAGCGGGAGAGCAGGCCGGGGAGCTGTTTTTT. The full variable domain, rest sourced from reference TRBV7-9 and TRBJ2-2, is DTGVSQNPRHKITKRGQNVTFRCDPISEHNRLYWYRQTLGQGPEFLTYFQNEAQLEKSRLLSDRFSAERPKGSFSTLEIQRTEQGDSAMYLCASSPLRGAGEQAGELFFGEGSRLTVL.

The rearrangement uses TRBV28 and TRBJ2-6; D is unclear. The germline CDR1 and CDR2 sequences are MDHEN and SYDVKM. This CDR3 comprises 18 residues. V lost 5 bases and J lost 0, with 17 bases in between. CDR3 nucleotide sequence: TGTGCCAGCAGTCCCTCAGTTGGTAAGAGCTCTGGGGCCAACGTCCTGACTTTC. Residues: CASSPSVGKSSGANVLTF.

The genes are TRBV6-4 and TRBJ2-2; a possible D gene is TRBD1 (6 bases). The germline V and J ends were trimmed by 0 bases and 6 bases, with 11 bases remaining between them. CDR1 is MRHNA, CDR2 SNTAGT, per germline. The CDR3 spans 15 residues. The CDR3 protein is CASSDSLQGPGELFF. DNA of the CDR3: TGTGCCAGCAGTGACTCCCTACAGGGACCCGGGGAGCTGTTTTTT.

The chain combines TRBV9 with TRBJ2-3; tentatively, D is TRBD2 (6 bases). V was trimmed by 6 bases and J by 4 bases, leaving 18 bases between them. Germline lookup yields CDR1 SGDLS and CDR2 YYNGEE. The CDR3 loop spans 15 amino acids. The CDR3 loop reads CASTAGTWGADTQYF. DNA for the CDR3: TGTGCCAGCACCGCCGGGACTTGGGGCGCAGATACGCAGTATTTT.

The V gene is TRBV11-3, the J gene TRBJ1-1; D remains ambiguous. Trimming pared 0 bases from V and 4 bases from J, leaving 9 bases between. The CDR3 contains 14 residues. From germline, CDR1 is SGHNT and CDR2 YENEEA. CDR3 amino acids: CASSLEPRSTEAFF. The CDR3 bases are TGTGCCAGCAGCTTAGAGCCCCGGAGCACTGAAGCTTTCTTT. Variable domain in full (rest from reference TRBV11-3 and TRBJ1-1): EAGVVQSPRYKIIEKKQPVAFWCNPISGHNTLYWYLQNLGQGPELLIRYENEEAVDDSQLPKDRFSAERLKGVDSTLKIQPAELGDSAVYLCASSLEPRSTEAFFGQGTRLTVV.

In this sample, this clone turned up once. J is TRBJ2-7 and V is TRBV7-3, with TRBD1 matching 11 bases. J lost 4 bases, V lost 7 bases, and 9 bases had no gene match. The CDR3 length is 15 residues. CDR1 and CDR2 (germline): SGHTA, FQGTGA. CDR3 DNA: TGTGCCAGCACCAATGGGCGGGACAGGGGGTACGAGCAGTACTTC. Encoded protein: CASTNGRDRGYEQYF.

The rearrangement joins TRBV5-4 to TRBJ2-1; no firm D call. The CDR3 consists of 12 residues. From germline, CDR1 is SGHNT and CDR2 YYREEE (reference sequence). V shed 4 bases and J shed 9 bases, with 11 bases lying between them. CDR3 bases: TGTGCCAGCAGCCAACCCCGGAGTGAGCAGTTCTTC. This encodes CASSQPRSEQFF.

J is TRBJ1-1 and V is TRBV4-1; 10 nucleotides align to TRBD1. Germline loops: CDR1 MGHRA, CDR2 YSYEKL. This CDR3 region has 14 residues. The junction had 6 bases not matched to a gene; V was cut back by 4 bases and J by 7 bases. CDR3 DNA sequence: TGCGCCAGCAGCCTCGACGGGACAGGGGTTGAAGCTTTCTTT. Residues: CASSLDGTGVEAFF.